These T cell receptor beta chains were read from a single sample in a study of CD4 T cells in relation to SARS-CoV-2 and coronaviruses. No antigen has been assigned to these receptors. Clones were sequenced by immunoSEQ multiplex PCR, and TCRdb holds only the in-frame ones, with some missing. The sample lists about 18,000 clones; 70% to 90% were seen once. Sample: CD4+ T cells from PBMCs, cultured in vitro. The receptors were sampled from a human donor in good health. Each CDR3 is given with its conserved first and last residue. The order of the fields is CDR3 protein, CDR3 DNA, CDR3 length, D gene, J gene, V gene, clone size. The D gene is left open where the match is weak. Only some rows state a clone size, as once, few, many or a class for expanded clones.

cdr3_aa: CASSPRRGPYEQYF
cdr3_nt: TGTGCCAGCAGCCCCCGCAGGGGCCCCTACGAGCAGTACTTC
cdr3_length: 14
d_call: .
j_call: TRBJ2-7
v_call: TRBV6-5
clone_size: .

cdr3_aa: CASSLGVSGDYEQYF
cdr3_nt: TGCGCCAGCAGCTTGGGGGTTAGCGGGGACTACGAGCAGTACTTC
cdr3_length: 15
d_call: TRBD2
j_call: TRBJ2-7
v_call: TRBV5-1
clone_size: .

cdr3_aa: CASSRTGGGYTF
cdr3_nt: TGTGCCAGCAGCCGGACAGGGGGTGGCTACACCTTC
cdr3_length: 12
d_call: TRBD1
j_call: TRBJ1-2
v_call: TRBV9
clone_size: few

cdr3_aa: CASSVHRTGPSPLHF
cdr3_nt: TGTGCCAGCAGCGTGCACCGGACTGGGCCTTCACCCCTCCACTTT
cdr3_length: 15
d_call: .
j_call: TRBJ1-6
v_call: TRBV5-8
clone_size: .

cdr3_aa: CASSVSGGDEKLFF
cdr3_nt: TGTGCCAGCAGCGTATCAGGGGGGGATGAAAAACTGTTTTTT
cdr3_length: 14
d_call: TRBD1
j_call: TRBJ1-4
v_call: TRBV9
clone_size: .

cdr3_aa: CASSYSGGRRYGYTF
cdr3_nt: TGTGCCAGCAGTTATAGTGGCGGACGAAGATATGGCTACACCTTC
cdr3_length: 15
d_call: .
j_call: TRBJ1-2
v_call: TRBV28
clone_size: .

cdr3_aa: CASSQLAGGYEQFF
cdr3_nt: TGTGCCAGCAGCCAACTCGCGGGAGGGTATGAGCAGTTCTTC
cdr3_length: 14
d_call: TRBD2
j_call: TRBJ2-1
v_call: TRBV3-1/TRBV3-2
clone_size: .

cdr3_aa: CASSPPGQGGGYTF
cdr3_nt: TGTGCCAGCAGCCCCCCGGGACAGGGGGGGGGCTACACCTTC
cdr3_length: 14
d_call: TRBD1
j_call: TRBJ1-2
v_call: TRBV7-9
clone_size: .

cdr3_aa: CASSGGPSTDTQYF
cdr3_nt: TGTGCCAGCAGCGGGGGCCCTAGCACAGATACGCAGTATTTT
cdr3_length: 14
d_call: .
j_call: TRBJ2-3
v_call: TRBV27
clone_size: .

cdr3_aa: CASSQGGTGVTDTQYF
cdr3_nt: TGTGCCAGCAGCCAAGGGGGGACAGGGGTCACAGATACGCAGTATTTT
cdr3_length: 16
d_call: TRBD1
j_call: TRBJ2-3
v_call: TRBV3-1/TRBV3-2
clone_size: .

cdr3_aa: CASSPGTGGETQYF
cdr3_nt: TGTGCCAGCAGCCCTGGGACAGGGGGAGAGACCCAGTACTTC
cdr3_length: 14
d_call: TRBD1
j_call: TRBJ2-5
v_call: TRBV7-6
clone_size: .

cdr3_aa: CASSVGGQGQETQYF
cdr3_nt: TGTGCCAGCAGCGTAGGGGGACAGGGGCAAGAGACCCAGTACTTC
cdr3_length: 15
d_call: TRBD1
j_call: TRBJ2-5
v_call: TRBV9
clone_size: .

cdr3_aa: CASSPRQGNTEAFF
cdr3_nt: TGTGCCAGCAGCCCCAGACAGGGAAACACTGAAGCTTTCTTT
cdr3_length: 14
d_call: TRBD1
j_call: TRBJ1-1
v_call: TRBV11-2
clone_size: .

cdr3_aa: CASSEMALGRQETQYF
cdr3_nt: TGTGCCAGCAGTGAAATGGCCTTGGGCCGTCAAGAGACCCAGTACTTC
cdr3_length: 16
d_call: .
j_call: TRBJ2-5
v_call: TRBV6-1
clone_size: .

cdr3_aa: CSVGASGISGELFF
cdr3_nt: TGCAGCGTTGGCGCTAGCGGGATTTCCGGGGAGCTGTTTTTT
cdr3_length: 14
d_call: TRBD2
j_call: TRBJ2-2
v_call: TRBV29-1
clone_size: once

cdr3_aa: CASSPLQGGTEAFF
cdr3_nt: TGTGCCAGCTCACCACTCCAGGGTGGCACTGAAGCTTTCTTT
cdr3_length: 14
d_call: .
j_call: TRBJ1-1
v_call: TRBV18
clone_size: .

cdr3_aa: CASSQVIQETQYF
cdr3_nt: TGCGCCAGCAGCCAAGTCATACAAGAGACCCAGTACTTC
cdr3_length: 13
d_call: .
j_call: TRBJ2-5
v_call: TRBV4-3
clone_size: .

cdr3_aa: CASTLGGREANEQFF
cdr3_nt: TGTGCCAGCACCCTAGGAGGTAGGGAGGCTAATGAGCAGTTCTTC
cdr3_length: 15
d_call: .
j_call: TRBJ2-1
v_call: TRBV7-2
clone_size: .